This is a list of T cell receptor beta chains from one sample in a study of CD8+ T cells in alopecia areata. Assay used: immunoSEQ multiplex PCR; TCRdb lists only in-frame clones, some missing. The table includes 150,000 or so clones, more than 75% detected once. The source was CD8+ T cells sorted from blood, collected at week 0. The receptors come from a human donor with alopecia areata. CDR3s include the opening cysteine and the closing phenylalanine or tryptophan. A D gene is named only where the DNA matches it firmly. Some rows have no size entry. The others give once, few or many, or a class for an expanded clone.

d_gene,j_gene,v_gene,abundance,CDR3nt,CDR3aa
.,TRBJ2-1,TRBV29-1,.,TGCAGCGTTGACGGGGGCGGCCCCTACAATGAGCAGTTCTTC,CSVDGGGPYNEQFF
.,TRBJ2-5,TRBV7-2,once,TGTGCCAGCAGCTTGGGGGTCCTCAACTGGGAGACCCAGTACTTC,CASSLGVLNWETQYF
.,TRBJ2-7,TRBV29-1,.,TGCAGCGTTGAAGCTCCTGGGGGTTCCTTCTCCTACGAGCAGTACTTC,CSVEAPGGSFSYEQYF
TRBD1,TRBJ1-2,TRBV7-9,once,TGTGCCAGCAGTAGTCTTGACAGGGGCGATTATGTCTACACCTTC,CASSSLDRGDYVYTF
TRBD1,TRBJ2-7,TRBV5-6,.,TGTGCCAGCAGCTCAACCCTCGTCACAGGGGGACATTGGTTGTTGGAGCAGTACTTC,CASSSTLVTGGHWLLEQYF
TRBD2,TRBJ2-3,TRBV27,.,TGTGCCAGCAGTTTATCGAGCGGGAGGGACACAGATACGCAGTATTTT,CASSLSSGRDTDTQYF
.,TRBJ2-1,TRBV18,.,TGTGCCAGCTCACCACGTGGTGATGAGCAGTTCTTC,CASSPRGDEQFF
TRBD2,TRBJ2-3,TRBV5-6,.,TGTGCCAGCAGCCCCGAGAGGCTAGCGGGGGACCAGGCAGATACGCAGTATTTT,CASSPERLAGDQADTQYF
.,TRBJ2-7,TRBV23-1,.,TGCGCCAGCAGTCAATCTTACGGGACTTGGAGCTCCTACGAGCAGTACTTC,CASSQSYGTWSSYEQYF
.,TRBJ2-2,TRBV19,few,TGTGCCAGCTACGCGGGGGAGCTGTTTTTT,CASYAGELFF
TRBD2,TRBJ2-1,TRBV29-1,.,TGCAGCGTTGAAGGGACTAGCGGGGTCAATGAGCAGTTCTTC,CSVEGTSGVNEQFF
TRBD1,TRBJ2-7,TRBV30,.,TGTGCCTGGAGCGGGACAGGCTACGAGCAGTACTTC,CAWSGTGYEQYF
.,TRBJ2-5,TRBV27,.,TGTGCCAGCAGTTTATCGTTTGGGGCGCAGTACTTC,CASSLSFGAQYF
.,TRBJ1-1,TRBV7-2,.,TGTGCCAGCAGCTTGACAGCGAACACTGAAGCTTTCTTT,CASSLTANTEAFF
.,TRBJ2-7,TRBV11-2,.,TGTGCCAGCAGCTTAGTATTAACAGGTGGCGAGCAGTACTTC,CASSLVLTGGEQYF
.,TRBJ2-3,TRBV7-9,.,TGTGCCAGCAGCCTGAGAGATACGCAGTATTTT,CASSLRDTQYF
.,TRBJ2-5,TRBV29-1,.,TGCAGCGTTGAAGGGCCAGTGGGCGAGTTTGGGACCCAGTACTTC,CSVEGPVGEFGTQYF
TRBD2,TRBJ2-3,TRBV7-8,.,TGTGCCAGCAGCTTAACCGCGGGGGGCACAGATACGCAGTATTTT,CASSLTAGGTDTQYF
.,TRBJ2-7,TRBV5-1,.,TGCGCCAGCAGCTTGACGGGACCTTCGAAAGAGCAGTACTTC,CASSLTGPSKEQYF
.,TRBJ2-3,TRBV29-1,.,TGCAGCGTGACAAATAATTGGCCAGATACGCAGTATTTT,CSVTNNWPDTQYF
.,TRBJ2-7,TRBV6-1,.,TGTGCCAGCGAACATACAGAGAGCTACGAGCAGTACTTC,CASEHTESYEQYF
.,TRBJ2-1,TRBV6-1,.,TGTGCCAGCAGTGACGAGGCGGGGCTCAACAATGAGCAGTTCTTC,CASSDEAGLNNEQFF
.,TRBJ2-7,TRBV5-1,.,TGCGCCAGCAGCTTGGCAGCGTCCTACGAGCAGTACTTC,CASSLAASYEQYF
TRBD1,TRBJ2-7,TRBV4-1,.,TGCGCCAGCAGCCAAGGGGGACAGGCGACCTACGAGCAGTACTTC,CASSQGGQATYEQYF
.,TRBJ1-1,TRBV2,.,TGTGCCAGCAGTCAACAGGTCGGGGGCACTGAAGCTTTCTTT,CASSQQVGGTEAFF
TRBD1,TRBJ1-1,TRBV25-1,.,TGTGCCAGCAGTCTGACAGGGGGAGGAACTGAAGCTTTCTTT,CASSLTGGGTEAFF
.,TRBJ1-1,TRBV11-2,.,TGTGCCAGCAGATTAGGGACCACTGAAGCTTTCTTT,CASRLGTTEAFF
TRBD1,TRBJ2-2,TRBV7-3,.,TGTGCCAGCAGCAGGACAGGGTCCACCGGGGAGCTGTTTTTT,CASSRTGSTGELFF
.,TRBJ1-6,TRBV27,.,TGTGCCAGCAGTTTAACCATGCAGCGCTCACCCCTCCACTTT,CASSLTMQRSPLHF
.,TRBJ1-5,TRBV7-9,.,TGTGCCAGCAGCTTAGAGGGACATAGCAATCAGCCCCAGCATTTT,CASSLEGHSNQPQHF
TRBD2,TRBJ2-7,TRBV27,once,TGTGCCAGCAGTATGTCCGGGCCGGGGGGAAAATACGAGCAGTACTTC,CASSMSGPGGKYEQYF
.,TRBJ2-1,TRBV5-8,.,TGTGCCAGCAGCTTAACGGGATCCAACAATGAGCAGTTCTTC,CASSLTGSNNEQFF
.,TRBJ2-1,TRBV9,.,TGTGCCAGCAGCGAGGCAGGGGTGGGGTACAATGAGCAGTTCTTC,CASSEAGVGYNEQFF
.,TRBJ1-3,TRBV10-3,.,TGTGCCATCAAGTTCCCGGACCTAAACACCATATATTTT,CAIKFPDLNTIYF
TRBD2,TRBJ2-3,TRBV27,once,TGTGCCACCCTGGGGGGGGGCACAGATACGCAGTATTTT,CATLGGGTDTQYF
.,TRBJ2-3,TRBV7-2,.,TGTGCCAGCAGCTCCACTTTTCATACGCAGTATTTT,CASSSTFHTQYF
TRBD1,TRBJ2-1,TRBV6-1,.,TGTGCCAGCAGGGGTAGGGACAGTTACAATGAGCAGTTCTTC,CASRGRDSYNEQFF
TRBD2,TRBJ2-7,TRBV6-5,.,TGTGCCAGCGGGCCAGCGGGAGGCTACGAGCAGTACTTC,CASGPAGGYEQYF
.,TRBJ2-1,TRBV5-1,.,TGCGCCAGCAGCTTCGGGGACAATGAGCAGTTCTTC,CASSFGDNEQFF